The 23 T cell receptor beta chains below all came from one sample that was sequenced in a study of blood T cell repertoires in COVID-19. The protocol was immunoSEQ multiplex PCR, while the TCRdb copy is restricted to in-frame clones and leaves out a portion. The data contain 180,000 or so clones, around 89% of them singletons. The sample comprised PBMCs or T cells enriched from blood (not recorded which). These receptors were collected from a woman aged 18-29 years who had recovered from COVID-19.

The chain uses TRBV7-9 and TRBJ2-3, with a possible D match to TRBD1 (5 bases). CDR3 length: 16 amino acids. Germline V gene sequence: CDR1 SEHNR, CDR2 FQNEAQ (reference sequence). Deletions cut 5 bases from V and 2 bases from J, with 17 bases between. CDR3 sequence (DNA): TGTGCCAGCAGCCTATCTAGGGGTCTACACACAGATACGCAGTATTTT. Protein product: CASSLSRGLHTDTQYF.

This chain links TRBV2 with TRBJ1-4, with D uncertain. CDR1 is SNHLY and CDR2 is FYNNEI in the germline V gene. V lost 1 base to trimming and J lost 7 bases, with 13 bases between them. This CDR3 spans 15 amino acids. The CDR3 loop reads CASSEGSRGGEKLFF. In DNA, the CDR3 is TGTGCCAGCAGTGAAGGCAGCCGAGGTGGTGAAAAACTGTTTTTT.

This clone was detected only a few times. The chain links TRBV28 to TRBJ1-2; 7 bases are shared with TRBD1. CDR1 is MDHEN, CDR2 SYDVKM, per germline. The J segment lost 5 bases and the V segment lost 5 bases, leaving 8 bases of the junction unmatched. The length of the CDR3 is 14 residues. The CDR3 DNA reads TGTGCCAGCAGTCCCGGGACAGTTTTATATGGCTACACCTTC. It translates to CASSPGTVLYGYTF.

The CDR3 sequence: CASSRPGQGAYEQYF. As DNA, the CDR3 is TGTGCCAGCAGTCGCCCGGGACAGGGAGCCTACGAGCAGTACTTC. The V and J genes are TRBV27 and TRBJ2-7; 9 bases fit TRBD1. Germline trimming cut 5 bases from V and 2 bases from J; bases unmatched to any gene: 7. This CDR3 spans 15 amino acids. Germline-derived CDR1 and CDR2 are MNHEY and SMNVEV (reference sequence).

Comments on this clone: A read error may account for a junction end that differs from germline. This sequence joins TRBV5-3 and TRBJ2-7; D is uncertain. TRBV5-3 is identified as an open reading frame with a role that is uncertain. This CDR3 has 15 amino acids. The DNA of the CDR3 is TGTGCCCGAAGAGTGGAGTCTCACTTCTTCTACGAGCAGTACTTC. It yields the protein CARRVESHFFYEQYF.

The V call is TRBV5-1, the J call TRBJ2-1; D is ambiguous. Germline CDR1 and CDR2: SGHRS and YFSETQ. The CDR3 contains 16 residues. Trimming left V 0 bases short and J 0 bases short, with 10 bases between. The CDR3 nucleotides read TGCGCCAGCAGCTTGGGACGGTGGAGCTCCTACAATGAGCAGTTCTTC. Translation: CASSLGRWSSYNEQFF.

The chain employs TRBV29-1 and TRBJ1-1; D remains unclear. The CDR3 covers 13 residues. CDR1 is SQVTM, CDR2 ANQGSEA, per germline. V lost 4 bases, J lost 3 bases, and 12 bases lay in between. As DNA, the CDR3 is TGCAGCGTTGCCTTCGACTGGTACACTGAAGCTTTCTTT. Encoded protein: CSVAFDWYTEAFF.

The chain is built from TRBV5-1 and TRBJ1-1; no clear D gene. This CDR3 is 15 amino acids long. Deletions cut 4 bases from V and 4 bases from J, with 17 bases between. The germline CDR1 and CDR2 sequences are SGHRS and YFSETQ. Here the CDR3 reads CASSPLPTTGTEAFF. CDR3 nucleotides: TGCGCCAGCAGCCCCCTACCGACAACCGGCACTGAAGCTTTCTTT.

This clone was seen a few times. The V gene is TRBV4-1, the J gene TRBJ1-4, with 9 bases lining up with TRBD1. From germline, CDR1 is MGHRA and CDR2 YSYEKL. The CDR3 spans 14 residues. The V segment lost 5 bases and the J segment 8 bases; nucleotides outside the gene matches: 6. CDR3 protein: CASSKQGAREKLFF. In DNA form, the CDR3 reads TGCGCCAGCAGCAAACAGGGGGCGCGGGAAAAACTGTTTTTT.

The V gene is TRBV6-2 or TRBV6-3, the J gene TRBJ1-5; possibly TRBD1 for D (6 bases). CDR3 length equals 17 residues. V gave up 2 bases and J gave up 1 base, with 15 bases separating them. Germline-derived CDR1 and CDR2 are MNHEY and SVGEGT. CDR3 DNA sequence: TGTGCCAGCAGTTACCTAAACCACAGGGTCAGCAATCAGCCCCAGCATTTT. This codes for CASSYLNHRVSNQPQHF.

The chain has TRBV23-1 and TRBJ1-3; D is unresolved. TRBV23-1 is filed as an ORF, its function uncertain. The CDR3 runs to 16 residues. Between the trimmed V and J ends, which lost 6 bases and 0 bases, there was a span of 15 bases. CDR3 DNA sequence: TGCGCCAGCAGCATTCTTCTTACTAGCTCTGGAAACACCATATATTTT. It specifies CASSILLTSSGNTIYF.

The rearrangement joins TRBV19 to TRBJ1-1; 10 bases are shared with TRBD1. Germline values: CDR1 LNHDA, CDR2 SQIVND (reference sequence). This CDR3 has 16 residues. V gave up 3 bases and J gave up 3 bases; unmatched junction bases: 7. The CDR3 sequence: CASSIQTGGRYTEAFF. DNA of the CDR3: TGTGCCAGTAGTATCCAGACAGGGGGCAGGTACACTGAAGCTTTCTTT.

CDR3 sequence (DNA): TGCGCCAGCAGCTTTTTGAACACACAAATTTTAACGCACTACAATGAGCAGTTCTTC. It encodes CASSFLNTQILTHYNEQFF. The chain is built from TRBV5-1 and TRBJ2-1; no firm D call. From germline, CDR1 is SGHRS and CDR2 YFSETQ. V shed 2 bases and J shed 3 bases, with 24 bases lying between them. The CDR3 has 19 residues.

The chain uses TRBV5-6 and TRBJ2-7, with 9 nucleotides matching TRBD1. V shed 4 bases and J 3 bases; nucleotides not matched to a gene: 11. Germline CDR1 is SGHDT and CDR2 is YYEEEE. This CDR3 is built from 16 residues. CDR3 nucleotides: TGTGCCAGCAGCACAACAGGGGGCATCATCATCTACGAGCAGTACTTC. The encoded protein is CASSTTGGIIIYEQYF.

This rearrangement joins TRBV25-1 to TRBJ2-1; D remains unclear. V lost 4 bases to trimming and J lost 1 base, with 8 bases between them. The CDR3 loop spans 14 amino acids. CDR1 and CDR2 (germline): MGHDK, SYGVNS. CDR3 bases: TGTGCCAGCAGTGGACTCACTTCCTACAATGAGCAGTTCTTC. Translated: CASSGLTSYNEQFF.

The chain uses TRBV3-1 (or the pseudogene TRBV3-2) and TRBJ1-1, with unresolved D. Deletions cut 1 base from V and 1 base from J, with 4 bases between. The CDR3 consists of 13 residues. Germline CDR1 is LGHDT and CDR2 is YNNKEL (reference sequence). CDR3 protein: CASSQVENTEAFF. The CDR3 DNA reads as TGTGCCAGCAGCCAAGTAGAGAACACTGAAGCTTTCTTT.

The gene calls are TRBV27 and TRBJ2-7; perhaps TRBD2 as D (6 bases). Germline V gene lookup returns CDR1 MNHEY and CDR2 SMNVEV (reference sequence). The CDR3 has 14 residues. Between the trimmed V and J ends, which lost 3 bases and 5 bases, there was a span of 14 bases. The DNA of the CDR3 is TGTGCCAGCAGTTTTGGCGGGGTTCGGGACGAGCAGTACTTC. This encodes CASSFGGVRDEQYF.

The V gene is TRBV5-4, the J gene TRBJ1-2; TRBD1 aligns across 7 bases. CDR3 size: 13 residues. With V trimmed by 4 bases and J by 8 bases, 8 bases remained unmatched. Per germline, CDR1 SGHNT and CDR2 YYREEE (reference sequence). This chain's CDR3 is CASSPGGGFGYTF. The CDR3 region has the DNA TGTGCCAGCAGCCCAGGGGGAGGATTCGGCTACACCTTC.

The chain carries TRBV28 and TRBJ1-5, with 9 bases identical to TRBD1. CDR1 is MDHEN, CDR2 SYDVKM, per germline. With V trimmed by 6 bases and J by 6 bases, 9 bases remained unmatched. The CDR3 is 15 amino acids. Written as DNA, the CDR3 is TGTGCCAGCAGCTCGGACAGGGGTATGGGTCAGCCCCAGCATTTT. It translates to CASSSDRGMGQPQHF.

This chain connects TRBV3-1 (or the pseudogene TRBV3-2) to TRBJ1-4; no definite D call. The CDR3 extends over 13 amino acids. From germline, CDR1 is LGHDT and CDR2 YNNKEL (reference sequence). V dropped 1 base and J dropped 7 bases, with 7 bases sitting between them. The CDR3 DNA reads as TGTGCCAGCAGCCAAGTAGCGAGTGAAAAACTGTTTTTT. It yields the protein CASSQVASEKLFF.

V gene TRBV6-4 combines with J gene TRBJ2-3, with D possibly being TRBD2 (5 bases). V was clipped by 4 bases and J by 2 bases, with 16 bases between them. The V gene's germline CDR1 is MRHNA and CDR2 SNTAGT. This CDR3 has 16 residues. This CDR3 reads CASSVHAGSDTDTQYF. In DNA form, the CDR3 reads TGTGCCAGCAGTGTACATGCGGGCTCTGACACAGATACGCAGTATTTT.

The rearrangement uses TRBV7-9 and TRBJ2-3, with D maybe TRBD2 (5 bases). CDR1 is SEHNR, CDR2 FQNEAQ, per germline (reference sequence). The CDR3 contains 15 residues. Trimming left V 1 base short and J 0 bases short, with 8 bases between. CDR3 sequence reads: CASSLVGVSTDTQYF. The CDR3 nucleotides are TGTGCCAGCAGCTTAGTCGGGGTTAGCACAGATACGCAGTATTTT.

CDR3 coding DNA: TGTGCCAGCAGCCTCCCGGGTGGGACAGGGAACACCGGGGAGCTGTTTTTT. It yields the protein CASSLPGGTGNTGELFF. V is TRBV7-6 and J is TRBJ2-2; 8 bases are shared with TRBD1. Germline V gene data show CDR1 as SGHVS and CDR2 as FNYEAQ. Trimming took 5 bases from V and 1 from J; bases not matched to a gene: 9. This CDR3 has 17 residues.